A selection of T cell receptor beta chains follows, all from one sample in a study of OX40 agonist ivuxolimab in advanced cancers. Clones were read by immunoSEQ multiplex PCR, and TCRdb kept only the in-frame ones, dropping some. The sample lists roughly 20,000 clones, roughly 84% occurring once. The sequenced sample was CD4+ or CD8+ T cells sorted from blood, obtained in a trial of the OX40 agonist ivuxolimab. These receptors all stem from an adult with an advanced solid tumor such as melanoma, head and neck, liver or kidney cancer. The CDR3 runs from the conserved cysteine through the conserved F or W. D genes are given only for firm matches. Expanded clones get a size class; other rows say once, few or many, or leave the size out.

>TRBV6-5|TRBJ2-7|-|TRBD2
TGTGCCAGCAGTGTCCTAGCGGGGGGCCCCTACGAGCAGTACTTC
CASSVLAGGPYEQYF
>TRBV19|TRBJ1-5|once|-
TGTGCCAGTGATGCAGGGCGTAGCAATCAGCCCCAGCATTTT
CASDAGRSNQPQHF
>TRBV15|TRBJ1-6|few|-
TGTGCCACCAGCAAACGGGACGGCCTTCTGTATTCACCCCTCCACTTT
CATSKRDGLLYSPLHF
>TRBV5-1|TRBJ2-7|few|-
TGCGCCAGCAGCTTGGATGGGCCAGCCCTAGACGAGCAGTACTTC
CASSLDGPALDEQYF
>TRBV28|TRBJ2-1|once|-
TGTGCCAGCAGTTCCCCCGGTGAGCAGTTCTTC
CASSSPGEQFF
>TRBV6-1|TRBJ1-2|-|TRBD1
TGTGCCAGCAGTGATGGGACAGGGGGCTACTATGGCTACACCTTC
CASSDGTGGYYGYTF
>TRBV11-3|TRBJ2-1|few|TRBD2
TGTGCCAGCAGCTTGACAGCGGGGGGAGCAATGAAGCAGTTCTTC
CASSLTAGGAMKQFF
>TRBV11-2|TRBJ1-1|-|-
TGTGCCAGCACCCCTGGGGCTGAAGCTTTCTTT
CASTPGAEAFF
>TRBV28|TRBJ2-5|-|TRBD1
TGTGCCAGCCCTGAGGCCTCGCGGGACAGGGGAGCGCACGGGGAGACCCAGTACTTC
CASPEASRDRGAHGETQYF
>TRBV6-5|TRBJ2-1|-|-
TGTGCCAGCAGTTACCTTCAGTACAATGAGCAGTTCTTC
CASSYLQYNEQFF
>TRBV5-4|TRBJ2-7|-|TRBD1
TGTGCCAGCAGCTTGGAAGGGACAGGGTCCTACGAGCAGTACTTC
CASSLEGTGSYEQYF
>TRBV19|TRBJ2-1|-|TRBD2
TGTGCCAGCCGGACTAGCGGGGGGAGGTACAATGAGCAGTTCTTC
CASRTSGGRYNEQFF
>TRBV7-6|TRBJ1-1|-|-
TGTGCCAGCAGCTCGGGGGGGAGCGAGGACACTGAAGCTTTCTTT
CASSSGGSEDTEAFF
>TRBV28|TRBJ2-5|-|-
-
CASSTSGQGYQETQYF
>TRBV30|TRBJ1-1|few|-
TGTGCCTGGAGTGTACTACTGAACACTGAAGCTTTCTTT
CAWSVLLNTEAFF
>TRBV2|TRBJ2-7|-|-
TGTGCCAGCAGCGATTGGGAGACAGACATCTACGAGCAGTACTTC
CASSDWETDIYEQYF
>TRBV9|TRBJ1-1|few|-
TGTGCCAGCAGCGAAAGTATACACCCAGCTTTCTTT
CASSESIHPAFF
>TRBV28|TRBJ1-5|-|TRBD1
TGTGCCAGCAGTGCCAAATACTCGGACAGGGCGGGCCTCGATCAGCCCCAGCATTTT
CASSAKYSDRAGLDQPQHF
>TRBV2|TRBJ2-7|-|TRBD2
TGTGCCAGCTCGGGACTAGCGGGGTCCTACGAGCAGTACTTC
CASSGLAGSYEQYF
>TRBV6-5|TRBJ2-7|-|-
TGTGCCAGCAGTTACTCTGAGACGGGTACCTACGAGCAGTACTTC
CASSYSETGTYEQYF
>TRBV4-1|TRBJ2-3|-|TRBD1
TGCGCCAGCAGCCGGGGCGAGGACAGGACTAGCACAGATACGCAGTATTTT
CASSRGEDRTSTDTQYF
>TRBV5-1|TRBJ2-7|-|-
TGCGCCAGCAAGAGAAGTAGCTACGAGCAGTACTTC
CASKRSSYEQYF
>TRBV5-1|TRBJ2-5|-|-
TGCGCCAGCAGCCCGTACCAAGAGACCCAGTACTTC
CASSPYQETQYF
>TRBV7-9|TRBJ1-2|-|TRBD1
TGTGCCAGCAGCTTAGGGGGACAGGCGGCCTATGGCTACACCTTC
CASSLGGQAAYGYTF
>TRBV10-1|TRBJ1-1|-|-
TGCGCCAGCAGTCTTGGGGAGAACACTGAAGCTTTCTTT
CASSLGENTEAFF
>TRBV19|TRBJ2-7|once|-
TGTGCCAGTAGCCCGGCGGGCGGCTACGAGCAGTACTTC
CASSPAGGYEQYF
>TRBV7-7|TRBJ2-5|-|TRBD1
TGTGCCAGCAGCCTGGACAGGGGACGCCAAGAGACCCAGTACTTC
CASSLDRGRQETQYF
>TRBV9|TRBJ2-7|-|TRBD1
TGTGCCAGCGGCCCCGGACAGGGTATCGACGAGCAGTACTTC
CASGPGQGIDEQYF
>TRBV11-2|TRBJ2-2|-|TRBD1
TGTGCCAGCAGCTTTAGAGGGGGCGACACCGGGGAGCTGTTTTTT
CASSFRGGDTGELFF
>TRBV6-1|TRBJ2-7|-|-
TGTGCCAGCAGTTGGGACAAGGGGCCTTGGCAGTACTTC
CASSWDKGPWQYF
>TRBV7-8|TRBJ1-6|-|-
TGTGCCAGCAGCTTATATCAAGGGCTGAATTCACCCCTCCACTTT
CASSLYQGLNSPLHF
>TRBV27|TRBJ2-5|-|-
TGTGCCAGCCAAATTCGCGGGGACCAGGGGGAGACCCAGTACTTC
CASQIRGDQGETQYF
>TRBV19|TRBJ1-6|large|-
TGTGCCAGTAGTACCTTCGGACCGTCCGCCGTCAATTCACCCCTCCACTTT
CASSTFGPSAVNSPLHF
>TRBV27|TRBJ2-7|-|-
TGTGCCAGCAGTCCTCGGTTGGATACCTACGAGCAGTACTTC
CASSPRLDTYEQYF
>TRBV14|TRBJ2-5|-|TRBD2
TGTGCCAGCAGCCGCTCCCGGGGGGTCCGGATGGGGATGGAAGAGACCCAGTACTTC
CASSRSRGVRMGMEETQYF
>TRBV10-2|TRBJ1-2|-|TRBD1
TGCGCCAGCAGGCGGGACAGGCGACCTAACTATGGCTACACCTTC
CASRRDRRPNYGYTF
>TRBV28|TRBJ1-1|-|TRBD1
TGTGCCAGCAGTTTTCTCCGGGACAGGGCAATGAACACTGAAGCTTTCTTT
CASSFLRDRAMNTEAFF
>TRBV27|TRBJ2-1|once|-
TGTGCCAGCAGCCCCCATGTGGGAACGCTCTACAATGAGCAGTTCTTC
CASSPHVGTLYNEQFF
>TRBV9|TRBJ1-2|-|TRBD1
TGTGCCAGCAGCGCCCCGACAGGGGGCGCGTCCGGCTACACCTTC
CASSAPTGGASGYTF
>TRBV4-1|TRBJ2-2|-|-
TGCGCCAGCAGCCGGGGGGTTTCCACCGGGGAGCTGTTTTTT
CASSRGVSTGELFF
>TRBV15|TRBJ2-7|-|-
TGTGCCACCAGCAGAGCAGCAGAACGGGTGGAGCAGTACTTC
CATSRAAERVEQYF
>TRBV5-1|TRBJ1-4|-|-
TGCGCCAGCAGCTTGGGGTGGGACGGAAATGAAAAACTGTTTTTT
CASSLGWDGNEKLFF
>TRBV15|TRBJ1-2|-|TRBD1
TGTGCCACCAGCAGAGAGGGGGAGGACAGGGATAACTATGGCTACACCTTC
CATSREGEDRDNYGYTF
>TRBV11-1|TRBJ1-2|-|TRBD1
TGTGCCACCCAGGGACAGCCCAACTATGGCTACACCTTC
CATQGQPNYGYTF
>TRBV4-1|TRBJ2-5|-|-
TGCGCCAGCAGCCAATTCCTACAAGAGACCCAGTACTTC
CASSQFLQETQYF
>TRBV2|TRBJ2-7|-|-
TGTGCCAGCAAGAGTGTGTTTTCCTACGAGCAGTACTTC
CASKSVFSYEQYF
>TRBV28|TRBJ2-7|-|TRBD1
TGTGCCAGCAGTTTATTTAGCCAGGGGGCCTACGAGCAGTACTTC
CASSLFSQGAYEQYF
>TRBV2|TRBJ2-6|-|-
TGTGCCAGCAGGGCGCCCCCTCACGTCCTGACTTTC
CASRAPPHVLTF
>TRBV7-9|TRBJ1-1|-|TRBD1
TGTGCCAGCAGCGTAATACAGGGGGGGAACACTGAAGCTTTCTTT
CASSVIQGGNTEAFF
>TRBV7-9|TRBJ2-7|-|-
TGTGCCAGCAGCCCGGTGGGGGTACCCTACGAGCAGTACTTC
CASSPVGVPYEQYF
>TRBV7-6|TRBJ1-1|-|-
TGTGCCAGCAGCTTAGAAGGACTCCCTGAAGCTTTCTTT
CASSLEGLPEAFF